The sequence of this T cell receptor beta chain was determined in a study of sequential checkpoint blockade in melanoma. The wider study: Randomization was 1:1 between first-line nivolumab→ipilimumab and ipilimumab→nivolumab. Maintenance nivolumab came after either treatment sequence.

Libraries were prepared by immunoSEQ multiplex PCR; TCRdb keeps only in-frame clonotypes and omits some of them. The table has under 25,000 clones, around 88% seen once. In germline, CDR1 is LNHDA, CDR2 SQIVND (reference sequence). Trimming took off 3 bases at V and 3 bases at J, with 14 bases between the two ends. The CDR3 loop spans 15 amino acids. Stated treatment: randomized to nivolumab then ipilimumab (arm A) or the reverse (arm B). Patients had received no earlier DNA-damaging chemotherapy. The V call is TRBV19, the J call TRBJ2-5; the D gene is possibly TRBD1 (5 bases). This receptor was obtained from a human donor with melanoma. Material: CD8+ T cells sorted from blood (inferred from file names), obtained from a patient given nivolumab and ipilimumab in sequence. The CDR3 sequence: CASSMIRGGEETQYF. CDR3 in DNA: TGTGCCAGTAGTATGATAAGGGGCGGAGAAGAGACCCAGTACTTC.